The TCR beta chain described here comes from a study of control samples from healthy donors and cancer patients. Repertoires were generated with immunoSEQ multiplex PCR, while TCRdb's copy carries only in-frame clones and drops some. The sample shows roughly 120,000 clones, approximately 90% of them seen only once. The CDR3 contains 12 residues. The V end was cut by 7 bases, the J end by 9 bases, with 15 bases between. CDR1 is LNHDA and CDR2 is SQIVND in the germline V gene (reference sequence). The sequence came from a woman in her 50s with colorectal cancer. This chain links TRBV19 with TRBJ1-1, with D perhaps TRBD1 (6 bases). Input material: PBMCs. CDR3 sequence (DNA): TGTGCCAGTAACTCCGCAGGGGATAAAGCTTTCTTT. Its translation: CASNSAGDKAFF.